These 4 T cell receptor beta chains originate from one sample sequenced in a study of spatial heterogeneity in lung cancer. TCRdb reanalysed the 5' RACE reads using MiXCR and keeps one entry per CDR3 protein. Of tens of thousands of distinct CDR3 sequences in the sample, roughly 7% were seen once. Specified time point: sample taken at primary tumor resection. Tumor, nontumor lung or frozen PBMC supplied whole RNA, sequenced without sorting. Here the sequenced sample was PBMCs, taken at surgery. These receptors were collected from a female donor with early-stage non-small cell lung cancer.

The table lists this clonotype with many counts. This rearrangement joins TRBV9 to TRBJ2-3; D is unresolved. Germline CDR1 SGDLS, CDR2 YYNGEE. With 0 bases removed from V and 4 bases from J, the gap between germline ends came to 12 bases. This CDR3 is 15 amino acids long. The CDR3 coding sequence is TGTGCCAGCAGCGTAGGTATCCTTGGGTCAGATACGCAGTATTTT. The encoded protein is CASSVGILGSDTQYF. Variable domain in full (rest from reference TRBV9 and TRBJ2-3): DSGVTQTPKHLITATGQRVTLRCSPRSGDLSVYWYQQSLDQGLQFLIQYYNGEERAKGNILERFSAQQFPDLHSELNLSSLELGDSALYFCASSVGILGSDTQYFGPGTRLTVL.

The chain combines TRBV6-2 or TRBV6-3 with TRBJ2-7; 9 positions agree with TRBD2. Germline assignment: CDR1 MNHEY and CDR2 SVGEGT. The CDR3 sequence is 17 residues long. Trimming at V came to 2 bases and at J to 7 bases, leaving 15 bases not matched to a gene. The DNA of the CDR3 is TGTGCCAGCAGTTACGAAGCTGGGACTAGCATTTCGTGGGAGCAGTACTTC. Residues: CASSYEAGTSISWEQYF.

This clonotype was seen at least ten times. The chain employs TRBV6-2 or TRBV6-3 and TRBJ2-7; D gene unclear. The V end lost 4 bases, the J end lost 2 bases, and 6 bases lay between the germline ends. The germline CDR1 and CDR2 sequences are MNHEY and SVGEGT. The CDR3 is made up of 12 amino acids. CDR3 DNA: TGTGCCAGCAGTTTTGACACCTACGAGCAGTACTTC. Residues: CASSFDTYEQYF.

The chain carries TRBV2 and TRBJ2-7, with TRBD1 matching over 8 bases. The CDR3 length is 13 residues. Germline lookup yields CDR1 SNHLY and CDR2 FYNNEI. The V segment lost 6 bases and the J segment 3 bases; nucleotides outside the gene matches: 4. The CDR3 sequence: CASRGQGVYEQYF. The CDR3 DNA is TGTGCCAGCAGAGGACAGGGCGTCTACGAGCAGTACTTC.